The 22 T cell receptor beta chains below come from one sample, sequenced in a study of neoadjuvant nivolumab and ipilimumab in lung cancer. Assay used: immunoSEQ multiplex PCR; TCRdb lists only in-frame clones, some missing. The profile shows about 26,000 clones, 80% of them singletons. The input for sequencing was peripheral blood, taken before neoadjuvant nivolumab, alone or with ipilimumab. Receptor source: an adult with non-small cell lung cancer.

V is TRBV7-2 and J is TRBJ1-1; no reliable D call. Germline V gene lookup returns CDR1 SGHTA and CDR2 FQGNSA. Trimming left V 5 bases short and J 4 bases short, with 14 bases between. This CDR3 comprises 14 residues. The CDR3: CASSTLGKVTEAFF. DNA for the CDR3: TGTGCCAGCAGCACGCTGGGGAAGGTCACTGAAGCTTTCTTT. Based on the CDR3 plus reference TRBV7-2 and TRBJ1-1, the full variable domain is GAGVSQSPSNKVTEKGKDVELRCDPISGHTALYWYRQSLGQGLEFLIYFQGNSAPDKSGLPSDRFSAERTGGSVSTLTIQRTQQEDSAVYLCASSTLGKVTEAFFGQGTRLTVV.

The CDR3 bases are TGTGCCAGCAGGGAGTCGTCTGGGGCCAACGTCCTGACTTTC. The encoded protein is CASRESSGANVLTF. This chain connects TRBV6-6 to TRBJ2-6, with no clear D. Trimming stripped 6 bases from V and 1 base from J, with 7 bases between. CDR3 length: 14 residues. Germline V gene data show CDR1 as MNHNY and CDR2 as SVGAGI (reference sequence).

The sample holds one count of this clone. The chain combines TRBV5-1 with TRBJ2-3, with TRBD1 as a possible D gene (6 bases). V lost 4 bases to trimming and J lost 0 bases, with 12 bases between them. This CDR3 has 15 residues. Germline V gene lookup returns CDR1 SGHRS and CDR2 YFSETQ. DNA of the CDR3: TGCGCCAGCAGCCCCGGACAGACAAGCACAGATACGCAGTATTTT. This translates into CASSPGQTSTDTQYF.

The chain recombines TRBV5-1 with TRBJ1-6, with 7 bases lining up with TRBD1. This CDR3 has 15 residues. With 4 bases clipped from V and 8 bases from J, the junction kept 9 bases outside the gene matches. From germline, CDR1 is SGHRS and CDR2 YFSETQ. CDR3 in amino acids: CASSVFQGGYSPLHF. The CDR3, as DNA: TGCGCCAGCAGCGTTTTCCAGGGGGGATATTCACCCCTCCACTTT.

V gene TRBV11-2 combines with J gene TRBJ2-5; D is undetermined. Germline CDR1 reads SGHAT; CDR2 reads FQNNGV. Trimming removed 1 base at V and 5 bases at J, with 17 bases between. This CDR3 comprises 16 residues. The CDR3 here is CASSLGSVVGGETQYF. The CDR3 nucleotides read TGTGCCAGCAGCTTAGGAAGCGTCGTGGGCGGCGAGACCCAGTACTTC.

This clone has only one observation. The chain is built from TRBV7-2 and TRBJ1-4, with D perhaps TRBD1 (5 bases). V lost 1 base, J lost 7 bases, and 13 bases lay in between. CDR1 is SGHTA, CDR2 FQGNSA, per germline. CDR3 length equals 15 residues. The DNA of the CDR3 is TGTGCCAGCAGCTTAGGTGGGAGGGGACTTGAAAAACTGTTTTTT. Protein: CASSLGGRGLEKLFF.

V gene TRBV29-1 combines with J gene TRBJ2-5; D call uncertain. Trimming cost V 4 bases and J 4 bases, with 13 bases left between them. CDR3 size: 13 residues. Germline values: CDR1 SQVTM, CDR2 ANQGSEA. The CDR3 is CSVVMGWGETQYF. The CDR3 nucleotides are TGCAGCGTTGTAATGGGATGGGGAGAGACCCAGTACTTC.

The chain carries TRBV4-2 and TRBJ2-5; 10 bases map to TRBD2. The CDR3 totals 17 residues. V lost 4 bases to trimming and J lost 0 bases; unmatched junction nucleotides: 8. Germline lookup yields CDR1 LGHNA and CDR2 YNFKEQ. CDR3 sequence reads: CASSLKRTSGYQETQYF. DNA of the CDR3: TGTGCCAGCAGCCTAAAAAGGACTAGCGGTTACCAAGAGACCCAGTACTTC.

This rearrangement joins TRBV5-1 to TRBJ1-2; 8 bases are a match to TRBD1. Germline assignment: CDR1 SGHRS and CDR2 YFSETQ. The CDR3 runs 15 residues. V lost 3 bases to trimming and J lost 4 bases; unmatched junction nucleotides: 8. CDR3 sequence: CASSWGDRTFYGYTF. In DNA form, the CDR3 reads TGCGCCAGCAGCTGGGGGGACAGGACCTTCTATGGCTACACCTTC.

This chain links TRBV6-1 with TRBJ1-2; 9 bases line up with TRBD1. The J segment lost 9 bases and the V segment lost 1 base, leaving 9 bases of the junction unmatched. The CDR3 has 15 residues. The germline gives CDR1 MNHNS, CDR2 SASEGT. The CDR3 DNA reads as TGTGCCAGCAGTGAAGTCATGGGACAGGGAGAGCGCTACACCTTC. Translation: CASSEVMGQGERYTF.

This clone was observed a few times. The chain employs TRBV18 and TRBJ1-1, with 8 bases aligning to TRBD1. Germline loops: CDR1 KGHSH, CDR2 LQKENI. This CDR3 has 12 amino acids. The ends lost 3 bases at V and 10 bases at J; junction bases unmatched: 4. The CDR3 nucleotides read TGTGCCAGCTCACCCACGACAGGGGCAGCTTTCTTT. This codes for CASSPTTGAAFF.

The chain carries TRBV11-2 and TRBJ2-3, with D perhaps matching TRBD1 or TRBD2 (5 bases each). V lost 7 bases and J lost 5, with 16 bases in between. Germline V gene sequence: CDR1 SGHAT, CDR2 FQNNGV. The CDR3 totals 14 residues. This chain's CDR3 is CASTMGDQGDTQYF. CDR3 DNA: TGTGCCAGCACTATGGGGGACCAAGGAGATACGCAGTATTTT. The complete variable domain, with remaining parts taken from reference TRBV11-2 and TRBJ2-3, reads EAGVAQSPRYKIIEKRQSVAFWCNPISGHATLYWYQQILGQGPKLLIQFQNNGVVDDSQLPKDRFSAERLKGVDSTLKIQPAKLEDSAVYLCASTMGDQGDTQYFGPGTRLTVL.

The gene calls are TRBV7-9 and TRBJ1-3, with a tentative D call TRBD1 (5 bases). The V gene lost 5 bases and the J gene lost 0 bases, with 14 bases spanning the gap. The CDR3 has 16 amino acids. Germline assignment: CDR1 SEHNR and CDR2 FQNEAQ (reference sequence). DNA of the CDR3: TGTGCCAGCAGCCCGGAGGGGTTGAGCTCTGGAAACACCATATATTTT. Encoded protein: CASSPEGLSSGNTIYF. Full variable domain (rest looked up from reference TRBV7-9 and TRBJ1-3): DTGVSQNPRHKITKRGQNVTFRCDPISEHNRLYWYRQTLGQGPEFLTYFQNEAQLEKSRLLSDRFSAERPKGSFSTLEIQRTEQGDSAMYLCASSPEGLSSGNTIYFGEGSWLTVV.

The V and J genes are TRBV7-3 and TRBJ2-2; 8 bases fit TRBD1. CDR1 is SGHTA and CDR2 is FQGTGA in the germline V gene. V trimming: 6 bases; J trimming: 2 bases; junction bases outside the gene matches: 8. This CDR3 comprises 16 residues. For the CDR3, the DNA is TGTGCCAGCAGTCATAATGCAGGGGGCAACACCGGGGAGCTGTTTTTT. Translating it yields CASSHNAGGNTGELFF.

The genes are TRBV7-2 and TRBJ2-6; 9 bases agree with TRBD1. There are 15 residues in the CDR3. Germline V gene lookup returns CDR1 SGHTA and CDR2 FQGNSA. V shed 5 bases and J 2 bases; nucleotides not matched to a gene: 1. DNA for the CDR3: TGTGCCAGCAGCAACAGGGGGCCTGGGGCCAACGTCCTGACTTTC. It is translated as CASSNRGPGANVLTF.

The rearrangement links TRBV6-1 to TRBJ2-1; 8 nucleotides align to TRBD1. Germline CDR1 is MNHNS and CDR2 is SASEGT. There are 16 residues in the CDR3. The ends lost 3 bases at V and 3 bases at J; junction bases unmatched: 7. The CDR3 spells CASSDPGTGHYNEQFF. DNA for the CDR3: TGTGCCAGCAGTGACCCCGGGACAGGCCACTACAATGAGCAGTTCTTC.

The chain uses TRBV7-2 and TRBJ2-2, with D hard to call. CDR3 length: 17 amino acids. CDR1 and CDR2 from the germline V gene are SGHTA and FQGNSA. V lost 3 bases, J lost 4 bases, and 18 bases lay in between. The DNA of the CDR3 is TGTGCCAGCAGCTTTGGTCCTCCCCGCTCCAGCACCGGGGAGCTGTTTTTT. It specifies CASSFGPPRSSTGELFF.

The V call is TRBV11-3, the J call TRBJ2-3; tentatively, D is TRBD1 (5 bases). Trimming removed 5 bases at V and 2 bases at J, with 11 bases between. Germline values: CDR1 SGHNT, CDR2 YENEEA. There are 14 residues in the CDR3. The CDR3 is CASSVGGATDTQYF. As DNA, the CDR3 is TGTGCCAGCAGCGTAGGTGGGGCCACAGATACGCAGTATTTT.

This clone came up once. CDR3 in amino acids: CASSQDSSLAAFF. DNA of the CDR3: TGTGCCAGCAGCCAAGATAGCTCCCTTGCAGCTTTCTTT. V usage is TRBV4-2 and J usage is TRBJ1-1, with D uncertain. The length of the CDR3 is 13 residues. The germline CDR1 and CDR2 sequences are LGHNA and YNFKEQ. V gave up 0 bases and J gave up 10 bases, with 12 bases separating them.

The V and J genes are TRBV5-1 and TRBJ1-1; D uncertain. V shed 0 bases and J shed 5 bases, with 14 bases lying between them. Germline CDR1 and CDR2: SGHRS and YFSETQ. CDR3 length: 15 residues. DNA of the CDR3: TGCGCCAGCAGCTTGGATCGGGAAGCGGAAACTGAAGCTTTCTTT. This sequence encodes CASSLDREAETEAFF.

The chain has TRBV11-2 and TRBJ1-6, with D perhaps TRBD1 (5 bases). Germline CDR1 and CDR2: SGHAT and FQNNGV. V lost 0 bases and J lost 0, with 12 bases in between. The CDR3 is 18 amino acids. CDR3 in DNA: TGTGCCAGCAGCTTAGACGGGACCCCAAACTCCTATAATTCACCCCTCCACTTT. Its protein product is CASSLDGTPNSYNSPLHF.

V usage is TRBV7-2 and J usage is TRBJ1-4; D remains unclear. Germline values: CDR1 SGHTA, CDR2 FQGNSA. The CDR3 loop spans 19 amino acids. Trimming removed 5 bases from V and 8 bases from J, with 30 bases in between. CDR3 protein: CASSPQRFVWAGLGEKLFF. The CDR3 nucleotides are TGTGCCAGCAGCCCACAGCGGTTCGTTTGGGCTGGGTTAGGGGAAAAACTGTTTTTT.